This is a list of T cell receptor beta chains from one sample in a study of CD8 T cells in ankylosing spondylitis. TCRdb re-analysed the 5' RACE reads in MiXCR, keeping a single row per CDR3 protein. The table lists 150,000 to 200,000 distinct CDR3 sequences, 15% to 20% of them singletons, with about 8% in the top ten. Material: blood, either unsorted or a sorted T cell fraction (not recorded which). The receptor source for this set is a male donor with ankylosing spondylitis or in good health (not recorded which). Both conserved end residues are part of each CDR3. The order of the fields is J gene, clone size, D gene, V gene, CDR3 DNA, CDR3 protein. D genes are given only for firm matches. Clone size is stated in some rows and not others, as once, few, many or a class when expanded.

TRBJ1-1 | NA | NA | TRBV5-6 | TGTGCCAGCAGCCCGATAGGAGGTAGGGGGAACACTGAAGCTTTCTTT | CASSPIGGRGNTEAFF
TRBJ2-1 | many | NA | TRBV5-1 | TGCGCCAGGACCGGAGATCCACGGGACTGCTCCTACAATGAGCAGTTCTTC | CARTGDPRDCSYNEQFF
TRBJ1-1 | many | TRBD1 | TRBV5-1 | TGCGCCAGCAGTAAGACAGGGATGGACACTGAAGCTTTCTTT | CASSKTGMDTEAFF
TRBJ2-3 | few | NA | TRBV20-1 | TGCAGTGCGAGGGACCCTAGGGGAGATACGCAGTATTTT | CSARDPRGDTQYF
TRBJ2-5 | NA | TRBD1 | TRBV5-1 | TGCGCCAGCAGCTTGGACGTAGGGGGCGAGGCCCAGTACTTC | CASSLDVGGEAQYF
TRBJ1-1 | few | NA | TRBV6-1 | TGTGCCAGCAGTGACATTACCGAGCTCACTGAAGCTTTCTTT | CASSDITELTEAFF
TRBJ2-3 | few | TRBD1 | TRBV9 | TGTGCCAGCAGCGAGACCACAGGGGCGGGAGATACGCAGTATTTT | CASSETTGAGDTQYF
TRBJ1-2 | many | TRBD1 | TRBV5-1 | TGCGCCAGCAGCTTCGGGACAGGGGACTATGGCTACACCTTC | CASSFGTGDYGYTF
TRBJ2-7 | many | NA | TRBV5-1 | TGCGCCAGCAGCCCGTCTGGGGGCCACGAGCAGTACTTC | CASSPSGGHEQYF
TRBJ2-7 | many | NA | TRBV12-3/TRBV12-4 | TGTGCCAGCAGTTTGAAAGTGGACGAGCAGTACTTC | CASSLKVDEQYF
TRBJ1-1 | many | TRBD1 | TRBV5-1 | TGCGCCAGCAGTTGGAGGACAGGTTCGGACACTGAAGCTTTCTTT | CASSWRTGSDTEAFF
TRBJ1-2 | NA | NA | TRBV28 | TGTGCCAGCAGTTTAGGGCAGGGTGGATATGGCTACACCTTC | CASSLGQGGYGYTF
TRBJ2-7 | many | TRBD2 | TRBV9 | TGTGCCAGCAGCCCCGGGCCTAGCGGGAGATACGAGCAGTACTTC | CASSPGPSGRYEQYF
TRBJ2-3 | many | TRBD1 | TRBV5-1 | TGCGCCAGCAGCTATCGGACAGGGAGCGATACGCAGTATTTT | CASSYRTGSDTQYF
TRBJ2-7 | NA | TRBD2 | TRBV7-2 | TGTGCCAGCAGCTTAGTAAGCCTAGCGGGATCCTACGAGCAGTACTTC | CASSLVSLAGSYEQYF
TRBJ1-1 | many | NA | TRBV5-1 | TGCGCCAGCAGTTTAGGACAGACCATGAACACTGAAGCTTTCTTT | CASSLGQTMNTEAFF
TRBJ2-5 | few | NA | TRBV9 | TGTGCCAGCAGCGTAGCTCCGGGGGCACGGGAGACCCAGTACTTC | CASSVAPGARETQYF
TRBJ2-1 | few | TRBD2 | TRBV6-5 | TGTGCCAGCAGTTACCGGACTAGCGGGTTGAATGAGCAGTTCTTC | CASSYRTSGLNEQFF
TRBJ2-3 | many | NA | TRBV5-1 | TGCGCCAGCAGCTTGAAAAGGGAGATAGGCACAGATACGCAGTATTTT | CASSLKREIGTDTQYF
TRBJ2-1 | many | NA | TRBV12-3/TRBV12-4 | TGTGCCAGCAGTTTGGCCCCTGGGATAGTCCGGGGGAATGAGCAGTTCTTC | CASSLAPGIVRGNEQFF
TRBJ2-7 | few | TRBD2 | TRBV14 | TGTGCCAGCAGCCAATTTGTTAGCGGGCCTGCCTACGAGCAGTACTTC | CASSQFVSGPAYEQYF
TRBJ1-2 | many | NA | TRBV5-1 | TGCGCCAGCAGCTTGTTCCCGGGCTATGGCTACACCTTC | CASSLFPGYGYTF
TRBJ1-3 | few | NA | TRBV30 | TGTGCCTGGAGTCCAGGGGTAGGGGGAAACACCATATATTTT | CAWSPGVGGNTIYF